These 9 T cell receptor beta chains were all obtained from the same sample, sequenced in a study of T-cell reconstitution after alpha-beta-depleted transplantation in children. The authors prepared the TCRbeta library with unique molecular identifiers. TCRdb independently ran MiXCR on the PCR reads; one entry per CDR3 protein. The sample shows about 980,000 distinct CDR3 sequences, roughly 29% of them seen only once. Here the sequenced sample was PBMCs, mostly from graft donor cells, taken 360 days after TCRalphabeta/CD19-depleted stem cell transplant. These TCRs come from a boy under two years old who had a stem cell transplant for SCID, so the T cells may come from the graft donor.

The rearrangement joins TRBV28 to TRBJ2-7; a weak D match, TRBD1 (5 bases). The CDR3 length is 16 residues. The germline V gene encodes CDR1 MDHEN and CDR2 SYDVKM. V lost 4 bases to trimming and J lost 0 bases, with 16 bases between them. The CDR3 nucleotides are TGTGCCAGCAGTTCATTGGGGCGACCCAACTCCTACGAGCAGTACTTC. It translates to CASSSLGRPNSYEQYF.

In this sample, this clonotype turned up many times. The V gene is TRBV28, the J gene TRBJ2-2, with D perhaps matching TRBD1 (6 bases). Trimming shortened V by 6 bases and J by 4 bases, and 15 bases separated the two germline ends. CDR3 length equals 15 residues. Germline values: CDR1 MDHEN, CDR2 SYDVKM. Here the CDR3 reads CASSYRAYGTGELFF. Written as DNA, the CDR3 is TGTGCCAGCAGCTACAGGGCTTACGGCACCGGGGAGCTGTTTTTT. Combining the CDR3 with reference TRBV28 and TRBJ2-2 gives the whole variable domain DVKVTQSSRYLVKRTGEKVFLECVQDMDHENMFWYRQDPGLGLRLIYFSYDVKMKEKGDIPEGYSVSREKKERFSLILESASTNQTSMYLCASSYRAYGTGELFFGEGSRLTVL.

V usage is TRBV12-3 or TRBV12-4 and J usage is TRBJ1-5; no definite D call. This CDR3 has 12 amino acids. V dropped 7 bases and J dropped 6 bases, with 10 bases sitting between them. Here the CDR3 DNA reads TGTGCCAGCACCTCCCCCCCTCAGCCCCAGCATTTT. This gives the protein CASTSPPQPQHF.

The gene calls are TRBV6-1 and TRBJ2-2; 12 positions match TRBD1. Trimming removed 7 bases from V and 4 bases from J; junction bases left unmatched: 4. The CDR3 has 15 residues. The germline V gene has CDR1 MNHNS and CDR2 SASEGT. The CDR3 DNA follows: TGTGCCAGCAAGGGGGACAGGGGGCTCACCGGGGAGCTGTTTTTT. Protein: CASKGDRGLTGELFF.

This clonotype was counted only a few times. This chain uses TRBV7-2 with TRBJ1-5; tentative D call: TRBD1 (5 bases). Between the trimmed V and J ends, which lost 3 bases and 7 bases, there was a span of 19 bases. Germline V gives CDR1 SGHTA, CDR2 FQGNSA. CDR3 length equals 16 residues. The DNA of the CDR3 is TGTGCCAGCAGCTTTTTTCCAATTGGGAGGGGACAGCCCCAGCATTTT. It specifies CASSFFPIGRGQPQHF.

This clonotype was seen a handful of times. The gene calls are TRBV6-5 and TRBJ2-3; D is uncertain. The V gene lost 1 base and the J gene lost 2 bases, with 10 bases spanning the gap. Germline lookup yields CDR1 MNHEY and CDR2 SVGAGI. CDR3 size: 15 residues. This chain's CDR3 is CASSYLGGATDTQYF. CDR3 DNA sequence: TGTGCCAGCAGTTACTTGGGCGGAGCCACAGATACGCAGTATTTT.

The chain recombines TRBV6-5 with TRBJ1-1; D not certain. This CDR3 contains 14 residues. The V and J ends lost 2 bases and 7 bases respectively, with 14 bases between them. Germline V CDR1 and CDR2: MNHEY, SVGAGI. DNA for the CDR3: TGTGCCAGCAGTTACGTAGGGTTAAAAGGTGAAGCTTTCTTT. Translated: CASSYVGLKGEAFF.

This chain connects TRBV7-2 to TRBJ2-2; no firm D call. Trimming pared 3 bases from V and 0 bases from J, leaving 14 bases between. CDR3 length: 17 amino acids. Per germline, CDR1 SGHTA and CDR2 FQGNSA. This chain's CDR3 is CASSFYQRAANTGELFF. CDR3 nucleotides: TGTGCCAGCAGCTTTTACCAAAGGGCGGCGAACACCGGGGAGCTGTTTTTT.

DNA for the CDR3: TGTGCCAGCAGTGAAGTTCGGGGTCTGGGACAGGGCTCTGGGGCCAACGTCCTGACTTTC. It codes for CASSEVRGLGQGSGANVLTF. J is TRBJ2-6 and V is TRBV2; TRBD1 agrees at 9 bases. Germline lookup yields CDR1 SNHLY and CDR2 FYNNEI. With 1 base clipped from V and 0 bases from J, the junction kept 10 bases outside the gene matches. This CDR3 has 20 residues.